This record looks at one T cell receptor beta chain sequence and its context. No antigen is known for it. V lost 3 bases, J lost 1 base, and 16 bases lay in between. Germline V gene data show CDR1 as MNHNS and CDR2 as SASEGT. The CDR3 totals 16 residues. Each CDR3 protein is one row after TCRdb ran MiXCR on the 5' RACE reads. The sample holds about 100,000 distinct CDR3 sequences, about 4.4% seen once. This entry is derived from a study of spatial heterogeneity in lung cancer. Documented time point: sample taken at primary tumor resection. Points from the study as a whole: Tumoral mutation counts were tracked by counts of expanded intratumoral alpha and beta TCRs.

This material consisted of lung tumor tissue, taken at surgery. The chain links TRBV6-1 to TRBJ2-7; D is possibly TRBD2 (6 bases). This receptor was obtained from a male donor with early-stage non-small cell lung cancer. The CDR3 nucleotides are TGTGCCAGCAGTGATAGGGACTCTCTAGGTTCCTACGAGCAGTACTTC. This sequence encodes CASSDRDSLGSYEQYF.